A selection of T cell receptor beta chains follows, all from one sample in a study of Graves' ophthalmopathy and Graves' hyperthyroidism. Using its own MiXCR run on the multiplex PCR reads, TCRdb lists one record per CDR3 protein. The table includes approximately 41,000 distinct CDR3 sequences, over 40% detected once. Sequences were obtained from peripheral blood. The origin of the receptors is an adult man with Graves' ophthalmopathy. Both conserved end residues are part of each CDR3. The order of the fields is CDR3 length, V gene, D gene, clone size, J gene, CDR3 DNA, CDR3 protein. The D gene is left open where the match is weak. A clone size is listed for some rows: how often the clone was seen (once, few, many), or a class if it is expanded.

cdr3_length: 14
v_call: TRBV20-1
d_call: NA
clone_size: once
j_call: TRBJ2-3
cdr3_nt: TGCAGTGCCCGGGACTTCTCACCTACAGATACGCAGTATTTT
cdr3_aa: CSARDFSPTDTQYF

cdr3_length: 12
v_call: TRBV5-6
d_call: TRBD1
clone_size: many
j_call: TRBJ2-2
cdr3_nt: TGTGCCAGCAGCCAGGGGGCTGGGGAGCTGTTTTTT
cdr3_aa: CASSQGAGELFF

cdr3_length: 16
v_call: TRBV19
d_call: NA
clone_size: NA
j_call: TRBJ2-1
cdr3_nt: TGTGCCAGTAGTATAGGCTCCCAACCTGGGTTGAATGAGCAGTTCTTC
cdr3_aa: CASSIGSQPGLNEQFF

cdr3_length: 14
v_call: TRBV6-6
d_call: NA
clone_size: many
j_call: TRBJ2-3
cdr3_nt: TGTGCCAGCGAGGGCCGCGGGAGCACAGATACGCAGTATTTT
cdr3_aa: CASEGRGSTDTQYF

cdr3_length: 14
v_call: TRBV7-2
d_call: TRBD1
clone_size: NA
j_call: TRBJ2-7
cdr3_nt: TGTGCCAGCAGCTCCCGGGACAGGGCCTACGAGCAGTACTTC
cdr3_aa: CASSSRDRAYEQYF

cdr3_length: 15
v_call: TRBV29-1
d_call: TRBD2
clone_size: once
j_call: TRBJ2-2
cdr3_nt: TGCAGCGCCATGCTAGCGGGAGGGCACACCGGGGAGCTGTTTTTT
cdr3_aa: CSAMLAGGHTGELFF

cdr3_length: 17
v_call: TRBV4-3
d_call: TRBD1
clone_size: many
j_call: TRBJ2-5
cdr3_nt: TGCGCCAGCAGCCAAGGTCCGACAGGGGCATCCCAAGAGACCCAGTACTTC
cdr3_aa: CASSQGPTGASQETQYF

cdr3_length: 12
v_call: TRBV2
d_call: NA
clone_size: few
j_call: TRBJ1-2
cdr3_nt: TGTGCCAGCAGTGAACAGAACTATGGCTACACCTTC
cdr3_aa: CASSEQNYGYTF

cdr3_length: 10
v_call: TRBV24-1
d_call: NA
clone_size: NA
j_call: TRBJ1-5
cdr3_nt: TGTGCCACCAGCCGACAGACCCAGCATTTT
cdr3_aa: CATSRQTQHF

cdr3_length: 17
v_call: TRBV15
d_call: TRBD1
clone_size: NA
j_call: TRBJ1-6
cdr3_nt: TGCGCCACCAGCAGGAGAGCAGGGGGCGCAGCTAGTTCACCCCTCCACTTT
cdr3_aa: CATSRRAGGAASSPLHF

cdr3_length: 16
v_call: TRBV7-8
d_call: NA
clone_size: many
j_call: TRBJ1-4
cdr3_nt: TGTGCCAGCACCCCGTCGCCGGGATTCGGGAATGAAAGACTGTTTTTT
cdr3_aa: CASTPSPGFGNERLFF

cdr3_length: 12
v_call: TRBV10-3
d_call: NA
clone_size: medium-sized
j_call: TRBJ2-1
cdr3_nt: TGTGCCATCAGTGAGTCGGCATGGGAGCAGTTCTTC
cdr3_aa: CAISESAWEQFF

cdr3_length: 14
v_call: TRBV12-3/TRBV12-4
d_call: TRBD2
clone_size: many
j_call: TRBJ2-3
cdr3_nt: TGTGCCAGCAACCCTCGGGGGGGCTATACAACGCAGTATTTT
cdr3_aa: CASNPRGGYTTQYF

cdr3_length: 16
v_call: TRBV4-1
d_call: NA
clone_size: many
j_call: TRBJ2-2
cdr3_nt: TGCGCCAGCAGCCAGACGAACGCGGGACTCACCGGGGAGCTGTTTTTT
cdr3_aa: CASSQTNAGLTGELFF

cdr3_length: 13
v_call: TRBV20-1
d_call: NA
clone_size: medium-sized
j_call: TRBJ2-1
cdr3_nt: TGCAGTGCTAGTACCGGAGACTACAATGAGCAGTTCTTC
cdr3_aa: CSASTGDYNEQFF

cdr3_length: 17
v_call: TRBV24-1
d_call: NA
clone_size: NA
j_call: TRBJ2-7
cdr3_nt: TGTGCCACCAAAGAGGGGGGTGCACCTCCGTGCTCCTACGAGCAGTACTTC
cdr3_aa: CATKEGGAPPCSYEQYF

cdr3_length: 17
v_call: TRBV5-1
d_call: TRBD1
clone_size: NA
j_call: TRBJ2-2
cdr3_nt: TGCGCCAGCAGCCCAAGACAGGGAACCGCGAACACCGGGGAGCTGTTTTTT
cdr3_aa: CASSPRQGTANTGELFF

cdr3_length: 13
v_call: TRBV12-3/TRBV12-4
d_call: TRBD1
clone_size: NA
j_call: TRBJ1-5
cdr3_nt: TGTGCCAGCAGTTTAGAGGGGGCTCAGCCCCAGCATTTT
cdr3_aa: CASSLEGAQPQHF

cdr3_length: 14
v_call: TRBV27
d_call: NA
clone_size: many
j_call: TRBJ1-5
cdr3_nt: TGTGCCAGCAGTTTAGGGGGGGCTATGAAGCCCCAGCATTTT
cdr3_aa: CASSLGGAMKPQHF

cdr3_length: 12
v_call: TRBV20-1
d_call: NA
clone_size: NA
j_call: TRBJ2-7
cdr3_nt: TGCAGTGCCCCAAGGGCCCCCTACGAGCAGTACTTC
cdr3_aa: CSAPRAPYEQYF